Listed below are T cell receptor beta chains from one sample, sequenced in a study of post-analysis software for immune sequencing data. TCRdb re-called the PCR reads with MiXCR, one entry per CDR3 protein. Altogether 820,000 or so distinct CDR3 sequences are present, approximately 57% being singletons, with the ten largest covering 4.6%. Sequenced sample: blood. These receptor sequences come from a girl aged 10 to 17 with multiple sclerosis. The CDR3 runs from the conserved cysteine through the conserved F or W. D genes are given only for firm matches. Expanded clones are given a class, and other clones once, few, many or no size at all.

len: 13; abundance: few; v_gene: TRBV3-1; d_gene: .; j_gene: TRBJ2-7; CDR3aa: CASSQARRSEQYF; CDR3nt: TGTGCCAGCAGCCAAGCGCGTCGTAGCGAGCAGTACTTC
len: 16; abundance: few; v_gene: TRBV5-1; d_gene: TRBD1; j_gene: TRBJ2-1; CDR3aa: CASSLEVTGVYNEQFF; CDR3nt: TGCGCCAGCAGCTTGGAGGTGACAGGGGTCTACAATGAGCAGTTCTTC
len: 12; abundance: .; v_gene: TRBV12-3/TRBV12-4; d_gene: .; j_gene: TRBJ1-2; CDR3aa: CASSPRNYGYTF; CDR3nt: TGTGCCAGCAGTCCGAGGAACTATGGCTACACCTTC
len: 13; abundance: .; v_gene: TRBV7-2; d_gene: .; j_gene: TRBJ2-5; CDR3aa: CASSLSVFETQYF; CDR3nt: TGTGCCAGCAGCCTTAGCGTGTTCGAGACCCAGTACTTC
len: 14; abundance: .; v_gene: TRBV10-3; d_gene: TRBD2; j_gene: TRBJ2-3; CDR3aa: CAIGASGITDTQYF; CDR3nt: TGTGCCATCGGGGCTAGCGGAATTACAGATACGCAGTATTTT
len: 14; abundance: .; v_gene: TRBV27; d_gene: .; j_gene: TRBJ1-5; CDR3aa: CASSWTVLVGPQHF; CDR3nt: TGTGCCAGCAGTTGGACAGTCCTTGTTGGGCCCCAGCATTTT
len: 16; abundance: .; v_gene: TRBV5-1; d_gene: TRBD1; j_gene: TRBJ2-3; CDR3aa: CASSLGDRGLTDTQYF; CDR3nt: TGCGCCAGCAGCTTGGGGGACAGGGGGCTAACAGATACGCAGTATTTT
len: 14; abundance: .; v_gene: TRBV6-5; d_gene: TRBD1; j_gene: TRBJ2-5; CDR3aa: CASSYSTGVETQYF; CDR3nt: TGTGCCAGCAGTTATTCTACAGGGGTCGAGACCCAGTACTTC
len: 16; abundance: once; v_gene: TRBV4-1; d_gene: TRBD2; j_gene: TRBJ2-7; CDR3aa: CASSQVLAEPSYEQYF; CDR3nt: TGCGCCAGCAGCCAGGTACTAGCGGAGCCCTCCTACGAGCAGTACTTC
len: 17; abundance: .; v_gene: TRBV21-1; d_gene: .; j_gene: TRBJ2-7; CDR3aa: CASSKAGARGREYEQYF; CDR3nt: TGTGCCAGCAGCAAAGCTGGGGCTCGCGGGAGGGAATACGAGCAGTACTTC
len: 18; abundance: .; v_gene: TRBV6-5; d_gene: TRBD2; j_gene: TRBJ2-3; CDR3aa: CASSYSRSSGGAADTQYF; CDR3nt: TGTGCCAGCAGTTACTCGCGCTCTAGCGGGGGGGCCGCGGATACGCAGTATTTT
len: 16; abundance: .; v_gene: TRBV5-1; d_gene: .; j_gene: TRBJ2-5; CDR3aa: CASSTFGSSRLETQYF; CDR3nt: TGCGCCAGCAGCACCTTCGGTAGCAGCCGACTGGAGACCCAGTACTTC
len: 13; abundance: few; v_gene: TRBV20-1; d_gene: TRBD2; j_gene: TRBJ2-5; CDR3aa: CSARAGRDETQYF; CDR3nt: TGCAGTGCTAGAGCCGGGAGGGATGAGACCCAGTACTTC
len: 14; abundance: few; v_gene: TRBV12-3/TRBV12-4; d_gene: .; j_gene: TRBJ1-2; CDR3aa: CASSLGAANYGYTF; CDR3nt: TGTGCCAGCAGTTTAGGGGCAGCTAACTATGGCTACACCTTC
len: 15; abundance: .; v_gene: TRBV5-1; d_gene: TRBD2; j_gene: TRBJ2-1; CDR3aa: CASSRASGGYNEQFF; CDR3nt: TGCGCCAGTAGTAGAGCTAGCGGGGGCTACAATGAGCAGTTCTTC
len: 19; abundance: few; v_gene: TRBV2; d_gene: .; j_gene: TRBJ2-6; CDR3aa: CASSEISGPRGSGANVLTF; CDR3nt: TGTGCCAGCAGTGAAATCTCGGGTCCTCGGGGCTCTGGGGCCAACGTCCTGACTTTC
len: 14; abundance: few; v_gene: TRBV7-9; d_gene: .; j_gene: TRBJ2-1; CDR3aa: CASSSQRVYNEQFF; CDR3nt: TGTGCCAGCAGCTCTCAGAGGGTCTACAATGAGCAGTTCTTC
len: 13; abundance: once; v_gene: TRBV29-1; d_gene: .; j_gene: TRBJ1-5; CDR3aa: CSVEFKKDQPQHF; CDR3nt: TGCAGCGTTGAATTTAAGAAGGATCAGCCCCAGCATTTT
len: 15; abundance: few; v_gene: TRBV12-3/TRBV12-4; d_gene: .; j_gene: TRBJ2-7; CDR3aa: CASSSPTALTYEQYF; CDR3nt: TGTGCCAGCAGTTCTCCCACGGCACTCACCTACGAGCAGTACTTC
len: 18; abundance: .; v_gene: TRBV7-9; d_gene: .; j_gene: TRBJ2-6; CDR3aa: CASSSRREWSSGANVLTF; CDR3nt: TGTGCCAGCAGCTCAAGGAGGGAATGGAGCTCTGGGGCCAACGTCCTGACTTTC
len: 17; abundance: .; v_gene: TRBV7-9; d_gene: TRBD2; j_gene: TRBJ2-7; CDR3aa: CASSPTLGLADFYEQYF; CDR3nt: TGTGCCAGCAGCCCAACCTTGGGACTAGCGGACTTTTACGAGCAGTACTTC
len: 15; abundance: .; v_gene: TRBV9; d_gene: .; j_gene: TRBJ2-1; CDR3aa: CASSVDRVPYNEQFF; CDR3nt: TGTGCCAGCAGCGTCGACAGAGTTCCCTACAATGAGCAGTTCTTC
len: 16; abundance: .; v_gene: TRBV20-1; d_gene: .; j_gene: TRBJ2-3; CDR3aa: CSASERTLQTTDTQYF; CDR3nt: TGCAGTGCTAGCGAGAGGACCCTTCAAACCACAGATACGCAGTATTTT
len: 15; abundance: .; v_gene: TRBV3-1; d_gene: .; j_gene: TRBJ2-1; CDR3aa: CASSEHNSMDNEQFF; CDR3nt: TGTGCCAGCAGCGAACACAATTCAATGGATAATGAGCAGTTCTTC
len: 12; abundance: .; v_gene: TRBV18; d_gene: .; j_gene: TRBJ2-3; CDR3aa: CASSPFGDTQYF; CDR3nt: TGTGCCAGCTCACCGTTTGGGGATACGCAGTATTTT